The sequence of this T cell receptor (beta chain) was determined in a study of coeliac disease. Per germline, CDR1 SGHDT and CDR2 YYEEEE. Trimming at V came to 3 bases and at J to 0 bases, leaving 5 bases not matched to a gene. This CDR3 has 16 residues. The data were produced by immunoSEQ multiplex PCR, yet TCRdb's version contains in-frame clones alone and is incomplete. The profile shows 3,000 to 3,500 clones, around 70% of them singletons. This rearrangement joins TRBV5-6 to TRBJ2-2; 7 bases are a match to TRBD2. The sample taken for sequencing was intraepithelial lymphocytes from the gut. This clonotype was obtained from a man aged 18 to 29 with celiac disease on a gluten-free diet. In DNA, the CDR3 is TGTGCCAGCAGCTCGGGGGGAGGTCCGAACACCGGGGAGCTGTTTTTT. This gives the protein CASSSGGGPNTGELFF.